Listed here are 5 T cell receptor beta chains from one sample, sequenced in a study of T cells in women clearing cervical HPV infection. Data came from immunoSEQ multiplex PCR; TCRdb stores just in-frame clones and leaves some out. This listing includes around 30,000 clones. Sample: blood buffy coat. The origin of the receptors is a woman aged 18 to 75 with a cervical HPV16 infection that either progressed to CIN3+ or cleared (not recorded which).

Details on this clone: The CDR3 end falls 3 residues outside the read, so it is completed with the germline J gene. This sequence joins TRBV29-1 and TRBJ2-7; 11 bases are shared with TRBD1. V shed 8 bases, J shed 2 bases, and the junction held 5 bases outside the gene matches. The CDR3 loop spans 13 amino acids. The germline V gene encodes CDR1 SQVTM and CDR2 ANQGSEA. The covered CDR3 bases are TGCAGCATCCGGGACAGGGGGACCTACGAG. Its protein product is CSIRDRGTYE. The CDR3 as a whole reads CSIRDRGTYEQYF.

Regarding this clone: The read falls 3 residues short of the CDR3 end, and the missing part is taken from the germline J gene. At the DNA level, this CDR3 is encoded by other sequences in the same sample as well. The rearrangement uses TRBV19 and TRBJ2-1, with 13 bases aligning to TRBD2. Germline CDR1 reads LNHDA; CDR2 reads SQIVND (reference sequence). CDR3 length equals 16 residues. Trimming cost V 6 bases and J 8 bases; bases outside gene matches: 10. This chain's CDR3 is CASRNGLAGAGDEQFF. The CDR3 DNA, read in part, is TGTGCCAGTAGGAATGGACTAGCGGGAGCAGGGGATGAG.

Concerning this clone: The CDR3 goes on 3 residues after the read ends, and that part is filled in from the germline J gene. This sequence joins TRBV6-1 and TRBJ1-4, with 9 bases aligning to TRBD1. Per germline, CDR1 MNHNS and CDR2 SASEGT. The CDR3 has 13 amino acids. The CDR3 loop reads CASSEDRGSPLFF. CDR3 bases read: TGTGCCAGCAGTGAGGACAGGGGTTCACCA.

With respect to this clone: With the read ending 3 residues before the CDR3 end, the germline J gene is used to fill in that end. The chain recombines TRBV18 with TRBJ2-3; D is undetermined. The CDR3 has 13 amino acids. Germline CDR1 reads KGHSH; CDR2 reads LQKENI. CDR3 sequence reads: CASSPRLQETQYF. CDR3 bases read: TGTGCCAGCTCACCCAGACTCCAAGAGACG. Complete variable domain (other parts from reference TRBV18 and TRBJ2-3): NAGVMQNPRHLVRRRGQEARLRCSPMKGHSHVYWYRQLPEEGLKFMVYLQKENIIDESGMPKERFSAEFPKEGPSILRIQQVVRGDSAAYFCASSPRLQETQYFGPGTRLTVL.

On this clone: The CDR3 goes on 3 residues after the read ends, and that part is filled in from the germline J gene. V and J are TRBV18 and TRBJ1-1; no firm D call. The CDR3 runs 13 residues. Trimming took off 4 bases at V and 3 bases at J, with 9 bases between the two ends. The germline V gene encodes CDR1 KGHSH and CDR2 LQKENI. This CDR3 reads CASSQAQYTEAFF. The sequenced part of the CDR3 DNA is TGTGCCAGCTCACAGGCTCAGTACACTGAA.